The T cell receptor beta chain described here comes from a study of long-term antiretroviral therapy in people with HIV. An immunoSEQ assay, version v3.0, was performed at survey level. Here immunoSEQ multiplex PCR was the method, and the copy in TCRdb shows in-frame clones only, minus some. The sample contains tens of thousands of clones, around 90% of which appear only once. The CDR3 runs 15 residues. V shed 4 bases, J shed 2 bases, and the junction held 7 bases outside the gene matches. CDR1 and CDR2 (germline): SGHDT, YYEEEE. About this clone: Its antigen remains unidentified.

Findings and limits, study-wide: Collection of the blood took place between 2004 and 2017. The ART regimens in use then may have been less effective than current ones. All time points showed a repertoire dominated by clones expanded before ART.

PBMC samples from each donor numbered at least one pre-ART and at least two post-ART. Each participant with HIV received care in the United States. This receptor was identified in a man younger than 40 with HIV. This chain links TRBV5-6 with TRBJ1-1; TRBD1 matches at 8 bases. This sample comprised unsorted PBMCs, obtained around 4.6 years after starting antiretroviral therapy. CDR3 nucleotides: TGTGCCAGCAGCCGATCGGGACAGGCAAACACTGAAGCTTTCTTT. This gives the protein CASSRSGQANTEAFF.